Listed below are T cell receptor beta chains from one sample, sequenced in a study of blood T cell repertoires in COVID-19. Assay: immunoSEQ multiplex PCR; the TCRdb copy retains only in-frame clones and omits some. The table shows under 140,000 clones, with 75% to 85% occurring only once. The sequenced sample was peripheral blood. Every receptor here comes from a woman aged 55-70 years with acute or convalescent COVID-19. Both conserved end residues are part of each CDR3. D genes are given only for firm matches. Where a row states a size, it is once, few, many or the class of an expanded clone; other rows omit it.

d_gene: .
v_gene: TRBV6-5
j_gene: TRBJ1-4
abundance: .
CDR3aa: CASSYAGINEKLFF
CDR3nt: TGTGCCAGCAGTTACGCAGGGATTAATGAAAAACTGTTTTTT

d_gene: TRBD1
v_gene: TRBV11-2
j_gene: TRBJ1-2
abundance: .
CDR3aa: CASSLLYRGDYGYTF
CDR3nt: TGTGCCAGCAGCTTACTCTACAGGGGGGACTATGGCTACACCTTC

d_gene: .
v_gene: TRBV28
j_gene: TRBJ2-2
abundance: .
CDR3aa: CASSPRSAGELFF
CDR3nt: TGTGCCAGCAGTCCCCGTTCGGCCGGGGAGCTGTTTTTT

d_gene: .
v_gene: TRBV10-3
j_gene: TRBJ2-7
abundance: .
CDR3aa: CAISEPGVAAGQYF
CDR3nt: TGTGCCATCAGTGAGCCGGGGGTAGCGGCAGGGCAGTACTTC

d_gene: .
v_gene: TRBV2
j_gene: TRBJ1-1
abundance: .
CDR3aa: CASSQGEAFF
CDR3nt: TGTGCCAGCAGCCAGGGGGAAGCTTTCTTT

d_gene: TRBD1
v_gene: TRBV19
j_gene: TRBJ2-5
abundance: once
CDR3aa: CASAERGGWKTQYF
CDR3nt: TGTGCCAGTGCAGAGCGAGGGGGCTGGAAGACCCAGTACTTC

d_gene: TRBD1
v_gene: TRBV6-5
j_gene: TRBJ1-1
abundance: .
CDR3aa: CASQKTGTGVEAFF
CDR3nt: TGTGCCAGCCAAAAGACCGGGACAGGGGTTGAAGCTTTCTTT

d_gene: .
v_gene: TRBV6-5
j_gene: TRBJ1-1
abundance: once
CDR3aa: CASRLGLVGTEAFF
CDR3nt: TGTGCCAGCAGACTCGGGTTGGTGGGCACTGAAGCTTTCTTT

d_gene: .
v_gene: TRBV7-2
j_gene: TRBJ1-3
abundance: once
CDR3aa: CASSYRSGSNTIYF
CDR3nt: TGTGCCAGCAGTTACAGGTCCGGGTCAAACACCATATATTTT

d_gene: .
v_gene: TRBV3-1/TRBV3-2
j_gene: TRBJ2-1
abundance: .
CDR3aa: CASRPSGYGGENEQFF
CDR3nt: TGTGCCAGCCGCCCCTCCGGCTATGGAGGGGAGAATGAGCAGTTCTTC

d_gene: .
v_gene: TRBV6-5
j_gene: TRBJ2-2
abundance: once
CDR3aa: CASSQKFTGELFF
CDR3nt: TGTGCCAGCAGTCAGAAATTCACCGGGGAGCTGTTTTTT

d_gene: TRBD1
v_gene: TRBV5-8
j_gene: TRBJ2-3
abundance: .
CDR3aa: CASSLGAGTGYTDTQYF
CDR3nt: TGTGCCAGCAGCTTGGGGGCCGGGACAGGGTACACAGATACGCAGTATTTT

d_gene: .
v_gene: TRBV11-3
j_gene: TRBJ2-3
abundance: .
CDR3aa: CASSLYPGVTDTQYF
CDR3nt: TGTGCCAGCAGCTTATATCCAGGGGTCACAGATACGCAGTATTTT

d_gene: TRBD2
v_gene: TRBV3-1/TRBV3-2
j_gene: TRBJ2-7
abundance: .
CDR3aa: CASSQPAGGVYEQYF
CDR3nt: TGTGCCAGCAGCCAGCCAGCGGGGGGCGTCTACGAGCAGTACTTC

d_gene: TRBD2
v_gene: TRBV27
j_gene: TRBJ2-5
abundance: .
CDR3aa: CASSEKGRAAETQYF
CDR3nt: TGTGCCAGCAGTGAAAAGGGGAGGGCGGCAGAGACCCAGTACTTC

d_gene: .
v_gene: TRBV5-1
j_gene: TRBJ2-3
abundance: .
CDR3aa: CASSSLEDTQYF
CDR3nt: TGCGCCAGCAGCTCCTTAGAAGATACGCAGTATTTT

d_gene: .
v_gene: TRBV7-9
j_gene: TRBJ1-4
abundance: .
CDR3aa: CASTGRKELFF
CDR3nt: TGTGCCAGCACCGGGAGAAAAGAACTGTTTTTT

d_gene: .
v_gene: TRBV5-6
j_gene: TRBJ2-3
abundance: .
CDR3aa: CASSRGSTDTQYF
CDR3nt: TGTGCCAGCAGCCGAGGGTCCACAGATACGCAGTATTTT

d_gene: .
v_gene: TRBV6-5
j_gene: TRBJ1-2
abundance: few
CDR3aa: CASSYSPRHVAYGYTF
CDR3nt: TGTGCCAGCAGTTACTCCCCACGCCACGTTGCGTATGGCTACACCTTC

d_gene: .
v_gene: TRBV11-2
j_gene: TRBJ2-1
abundance: .
CDR3aa: CASSMTNFNEQFF
CDR3nt: TGTGCCAGCAGCATGACTAATTTCAATGAGCAGTTCTTC